The sequence of this TCR beta chain was determined in a study of blood T cell repertoires in COVID-19. During active infection, Seattle patients enrolled and were then monitored through disease. Germline lookup yields CDR1 LNHDA and CDR2 SQIVND (reference sequence). CDR3 length equals 14 residues. Losses at the gene ends were 4 bases for V and 4 bases for J; bases not matched to a gene: 4. Source study methods: Amplification with reference gene primers provided the estimates of nucleated cell counts. Measured with immunoSEQ multiplex PCR; TCRdb has only the in-frame clones, and not every one. The V and J calls and clone size come from that table; D and trimming were worked out from the DNA. Of about 310,000 clones in the sample, 75% to 90% were seen once.

This sequence originates from a woman in her 30s with COVID-19, enrolled during active disease. This rearrangement joins TRBV19 to TRBJ2-3; 8 bases are shared with TRBD1. The sequencing sample was made of peripheral blood. The CDR3 DNA reads as TGTGCCAGTAGTACAGGGGGCAGTGCAGATACGCAGTATTTT. It is translated as CASSTGGSADTQYF.